This is a list of T cell receptor beta chains from one sample in a study of cytomegalovirus exposure and HLA in healthy donors. The assay was immunoSEQ multiplex PCR, and TCRdb's table has in-frame clones only and misses some. Recorded for this sample: 55,000 to 75,000 clones. The sequenced material came from PBMCs. Receptors originate from a male donor in good health and CMV-seronegative. Both conserved end residues are part of each CDR3.

CAWSWTLSTDTQYF TRBV30
CASRKDRRGGYTF TRBV6-1
CAIRETSTEAFF TRBV10-3
CASSSGASKNTEAFF TRBV7-2
CANRRGGWNEQFF TRBV7-3
CASSSGLGYYEQYF TRBV7-2
CASSVGASGGRYNEQFF TRBV7-9
CASSAGGLAGEYEQYF TRBV6-1
CASSVGGQGDGYTF TRBV9
CASSPTGSSDNEQFF TRBV28
CASSQEWTSGVNEQFF TRBV4-3
CASSQGQAYEQYF TRBV2
CASSFGTGLIYEQYF TRBV28
CAWTRTLSSYEQYF TRBV30
CASSSSGGGTEDFF TRBV5-1
CASSRSLAYEQYF TRBV19
CASSQTQGPGELFF TRBV4-3
CAWRLPGTLSPLHF TRBV30
CASRMEGNNIYF TRBV4-2
CASSLEAQGGGTEAFF TRBV5-1
CASSVRQGTPEAFF TRBV7-2
CASSGLAASDNEQFF TRBV19
CASSPRGFTDTQYF TRBV18
CASSTSRALEQFF TRBV19
CASSEGGTGFTGELFF TRBV5-1
CATSPRAREGEKLFF TRBV6-5
CATSSETGTGSTDTQYF TRBV15
CASSKKTYRGPLGNTIYF TRBV21-1
CASSSGHPLGTEAFF TRBV5-1
CASRVGEYNEKLFF TRBV6-1
CASSLWTANEKLFF TRBV23-1
CASGGQGAPQETQYF TRBV5-1
CASSLGGDTQYF TRBV5-6
CASSDPRANEKLFF TRBV6-1